One and the same sample provided the 30 T cell receptor beta chains below, sequenced in a study of beta chain features in type 1 diabetes (dated 2018 in TCRdb). Libraries came from the immunoSEQ multiplex PCR assay. The entire isolated RNA was reverse transcribed using the High Capacity cDNA Reverse Transcription Kit, and thus expressed TCRB transcripts were sequenced. Here the immuneACCESS table is served through TCRdb, limited to in-frame sequences with V and J called. Missing clones are a known gap in these copies; in checked studies unresolved V genes cover under half, and the rest lacks a known reason. The sample table lists around 180,000 clones, around an eighth of them with a count of one. The ten top clones hold less than 0.7% of the sample. Sample: central memory CD4+ T cells from blood. These receptors were taken from a woman younger than 35 in good health.

This clone was recorded a few times. The rearrangement links TRBV10-3 to TRBJ1-5; D call uncertain. Germline CDR1 reads ENHRY; CDR2 reads SYGVKD. The CDR3 runs to 13 residues. V lost 4 bases and J lost 5, with 9 bases in between. This chain's CDR3 is CAISVGIDQPQHF. CDR3 nucleotides: TGTGCCATCAGTGTCGGGATTGATCAGCCCCAGCATTTT.

This clone showed up just a few times. The chain uses TRBV5-1 and TRBJ2-7; the D gene is possibly TRBD1 (7 bases). The CDR3 consists of 14 residues. Trimming cost V 4 bases and J 4 bases, with 15 bases left between them. Germline CDR1 reads SGHRS; CDR2 reads YFSETQ. The CDR3 DNA follows: TGCGCCAGCAGCCCGGAGGGGGCGGTGTACGAGCAGTACTTC. It yields the protein CASSPEGAVYEQYF.

The rearrangement uses TRBV15 and TRBJ2-5; 12 positions agree with TRBD2. The CDR3 has 15 residues. CDR1 is LNHNV, CDR2 YYDKDF, per germline (reference sequence). Unmatched junction bases numbered 4, after V lost 6 bases and J lost 2 bases. Here the CDR3 reads CATRLAGGIQETQYF. The DNA of the CDR3 is TGTGCCACCAGACTAGCGGGGGGAATACAAGAGACCCAGTACTTC.

This clone was detected only a few times. The chain employs TRBV7-2 and TRBJ2-1, with TRBD2 matching 8 bases. This CDR3 has 15 amino acids. Germline trimming cut 0 bases from V and 8 bases from J; bases unmatched to any gene: 6. Germline V gene sequence: CDR1 SGHTA, CDR2 FQGNSA. DNA for the CDR3: TGTGCCAGCAGCTTAGCGGCGGGAGGTAAGGATGAGCAGTTCTTC. As protein: CASSLAAGGKDEQFF.

The chain links TRBV6-5 to TRBJ1-1; 8 nucleotides line up with TRBD1. The V and J ends lost 6 bases and 0 bases, in that order; junction bases with no gene match: 6. CDR1 and CDR2 (germline): MNHEY, SVGAGI. The CDR3 is 15 residues long. The CDR3 is CASSGQGHMNTEAFF. In DNA, the CDR3 is TGTGCCAGCAGCGGACAGGGCCACATGAACACTGAAGCTTTCTTT.

This clone was seen only once. V and J are TRBV30 and TRBJ1-5; 7 bases are shared with TRBD1. This CDR3 region has 16 residues. V dropped 2 bases and J dropped 4; count of bases not matched to a gene: 11. Germline V gene data show CDR1 as GTSNPN and CDR2 as SVGIG (reference sequence). For the CDR3, the DNA is TGTGCCTGGAGTCCTCGGGACAGACTCCCAAATCAGCCCCAGCATTTT. It translates to CAWSPRDRLPNQPQHF.

This clone was counted between two and nine times. The CDR3 region is CASSFFGAGGRNEQFF. The DNA of the CDR3 is TGTGCCAGCAGTTTCTTCGGGGCGGGAGGGCGTAATGAGCAGTTCTTC. This rearrangement joins TRBV27 to TRBJ2-1, with 9 positions matching TRBD2. In germline, CDR1 is MNHEY, CDR2 SMNVEV (reference sequence). The V segment lost 3 bases and the J segment 7 bases; nucleotides outside the gene matches: 10. This CDR3 is built from 16 residues.

The V gene is TRBV21-1, the J gene TRBJ2-7; TRBD1 was called by the table and not checked on the DNA. TRBV21-1 is assigned pseudogene status. The CDR3 loop spans 15 amino acids. Here the CDR3 DNA reads TGTGCCAGCAGCAAGTGGCAGGGCCGAACCTACGAGCAGTACTTC. Its protein product is CASSKWQGRTYEQYF.

The chain is built from TRBV10-3 and TRBJ2-1, with TRBD1 matching over 8 bases. Germline lookup yields CDR1 ENHRY and CDR2 SYGVKD. The ends lost 0 bases at V and 4 bases at J; junction bases unmatched: 5. The CDR3 totals 16 residues. The CDR3 here is CAISESNRGSYNEQFF. CDR3 DNA sequence: TGTGCCATCAGTGAGTCGAACAGGGGGTCATACAATGAGCAGTTCTTC.

The chain combines TRBV28 with TRBJ1-5, with 12 nucleotides matching TRBD1. CDR1 and CDR2 (germline): MDHEN, SYDVKM. The CDR3 contains 19 residues. The trim removed 4 bases at V and 1 base at J, leaving 11 bases unmatched. CDR3 protein: CASSSPGTGGFGSNQPQHF. The DNA for the CDR3 is TGTGCCAGCAGTTCCCCCGGGACAGGGGGCTTTGGGAGCAATCAGCCCCAGCATTTT.

This clone came up a few times. This sequence joins TRBV5-1 and TRBJ2-1; 9 nucleotides line up with TRBD2. CDR1 and CDR2 (germline): SGHRS, YFSETQ. This CDR3 region has 15 residues. The J segment lost 8 bases and the V segment lost 4 bases, leaving 10 bases of the junction unmatched. Here the CDR3 reads CASSNEGLAVYEQFF. The CDR3 nucleotides read TGCGCCAGCAGCAACGAGGGACTAGCAGTCTATGAGCAGTTCTTC.

This clone was counted only a few times. The chain combines TRBV29-1 with TRBJ1-3; D gene unclear. V was pared by 7 bases and J by 0 bases, with 13 bases between. The germline CDR1 and CDR2 sequences are SQVTM and ANQGSEA. The CDR3 has 14 amino acids. The CDR3 loop reads CSAARLNSGNTIYF. CDR3 DNA: TGCAGCGCCGCCAGGCTAAACTCTGGAAACACCATATATTTT.

This clone was counted a few times. This sample also contains other DNA sequences that code for the same CDR3. The chain employs TRBV18 and TRBJ1-1; 7 bases agree with TRBD1. Per the germline V gene, CDR1 is KGHSH and CDR2 is LQKENI. CDR3 size: 15 residues. The J segment lost 5 bases and the V segment lost 3 bases, leaving 9 bases of the junction unmatched. The CDR3 spells CASSPESGGRTEAFF. CDR3 nucleotide sequence: TGTGCCAGCTCACCTGAGTCAGGGGGAAGGACTGAAGCTTTCTTT.

V gene TRBV5-1 combines with J gene TRBJ2-7; D is unclear. Trimming cost V 4 bases and J 5 bases, with 10 bases left between them. Germline V gene sequence: CDR1 SGHRS, CDR2 YFSETQ. This CDR3 has 12 residues. Here the CDR3 reads CASSPHRDEQYF. The CDR3 DNA reads as TGCGCCAGCAGCCCCCACCGGGACGAGCAGTACTTC.

This clone was seen more than once but under ten times. The chain couples TRBV2 to TRBJ2-7; D perhaps matches TRBD2 (5 bases). Germline CDR1 reads SNHLY; CDR2 reads FYNNEI. Trimming cost V 6 bases and J 2 bases, with 8 bases left between them. This CDR3 has 12 amino acids. The chain's CDR3 is CASRGAAYEQYF. The DNA for the CDR3 is TGTGCCAGCAGAGGAGCGGCCTACGAGCAGTACTTC.

The J gene is TRBJ2-1, the V gene TRBV11-3, with a tentative D call TRBD1 (5 bases). V was clipped by 1 base and J by 8 bases, with 12 bases between them. The CDR3 loop spans 14 amino acids. Germline V CDR1 and CDR2: SGHNT, YENEEA. The CDR3 reads CASSLGREGDEQFF. The CDR3 nucleotides are TGTGCCAGCAGCTTAGGTAGGGAAGGGGATGAGCAGTTCTTC.

J is TRBJ2-1 and V is TRBV5-1, with a weak D call TRBD1 (5 bases). In germline, CDR1 is SGHRS, CDR2 YFSETQ. Between the trimmed V and J ends, which lost 4 bases and 7 bases, there was a span of 12 bases. The CDR3 totals 13 residues. The chain's CDR3 is CASSVGHSNEQFF. As DNA, the CDR3 is TGCGCCAGCAGCGTCGGACATTCGAATGAGCAGTTCTTC.

This chain joins TRBV7-9 and TRBJ1-6; D is undetermined. Trimming stripped 7 bases from V and 7 bases from J, with 11 bases between. The CDR3 totals 13 residues. Germline loops: CDR1 SEHNR, CDR2 FQNEAQ (reference sequence). CDR3 DNA sequence: TGTGCCAGCACCCTCGCTAAGAATTCACCCCTCCACTTT. It translates to CASTLAKNSPLHF.

V and J are TRBV5-4 and TRBJ1-2; 7 nucleotides match TRBD1. V lost 4 bases, J lost 4 bases, and 1 base stayed unmatched. The CDR3 runs to 12 residues. The germline gives CDR1 SGHNT, CDR2 YYREEE (reference sequence). The CDR3, as DNA: TGTGCCAGCAGCCGGGACAGCTATGGCTACACCTTC. Translated, it gives CASSRDSYGYTF.

In this sample, this clone turned up once. The rearrangement joins TRBV13 to TRBJ1-5, with TRBD1 matching over 7 bases. The J segment lost 6 bases and the V segment lost 0 bases, leaving 5 bases of the junction unmatched. The CDR3 has 15 residues. CDR1 PRHDT and CDR2 FYEKMQ come from the germline V gene (reference sequence). CDR3 nucleotides: TGTGCCAGCAGCTTAGGCCGAGGGGGCGGTCAGCCCCAGCATTTT. It codes for CASSLGRGGGQPQHF. The whole variable domain, filled in from reference TRBV13 and TRBJ1-5, reads AAGVIQSPRHLIKEKRETATLKCYPIPRHDTVYWYQQGPGQDPQFLISFYEKMQSDKGSIPDRFSAQQFSDYHSELNMSSLELGDSALYFCASSLGRGGGQPQHFGDGTRLSIL.

This clone was observed a handful of times. The chain employs TRBV11-2 and TRBJ2-7; D perhaps matches TRBD2 (6 bases). CDR3 length: 12 residues. Looked up from germline, CDR1 is SGHAT and CDR2 is FQNNGV. Trimming took 0 bases from V and 11 from J, leaving 11 bases between them. The CDR3: CASSLDGGVEYF. The CDR3, as DNA: TGTGCCAGCAGCTTAGATGGCGGGGTGGAGTACTTC.

Only a few counts were recorded for this clone. The chain employs TRBV25-1 and TRBJ1-2; no clear D. From germline, CDR1 is MGHDK and CDR2 SYGVNS. Trimming pared 3 bases from V and 5 bases from J, leaving 19 bases between. There are 16 residues in the CDR3. The CDR3 is CASSESRQAGWYGYTF. Written as DNA, the CDR3 is TGTGCCAGCAGTGAGAGCAGGCAAGCTGGATGGTATGGCTACACCTTC.

The chain employs TRBV19 and TRBJ2-3; 11 bases map to TRBD2. Unmatched junction bases numbered 8, after V lost 9 bases and J lost 3 bases. The germline V gene encodes CDR1 LNHDA and CDR2 SQIVND (reference sequence). The length of the CDR3 is 15 residues. CDR3 residues: CASNIAGGPTDTQYF. The DNA of the CDR3 is TGTGCCAGCAATATAGCGGGAGGGCCGACAGATACGCAGTATTTT. The full variable domain, with the rest looked up from reference TRBV19 and TRBJ2-3, is DGGITQSPKYLFRKEGQNVTLSCEQNLNHDAMYWYRQDPGQGLRLIYYSQIVNDFQKGDIAEGYSVSREKKESFPLTVTSAQKNPTAFYLCASNIAGGPTDTQYFGPGTRLTVL.

This chain joins TRBV6-6 and TRBJ2-7, with D uncertain. Germline lookup yields CDR1 MNHNY and CDR2 SVGAGI (reference sequence). The CDR3 consists of 10 residues. V was clipped by 10 bases and J by 3 bases, with 7 bases between them. CDR3 region: CATSRYEQYF. CDR3 coding DNA: TGTGCCACCTCCCGCTACGAGCAGTACTTC.

This clone was picked up a small number of times. This sequence joins TRBV19 and TRBJ1-2; the match to TRBD1 covers 7 bases. With 3 bases clipped from V and 6 bases from J, the junction kept 7 bases outside the gene matches. The CDR3 runs to 14 residues. Germline CDR1 LNHDA, CDR2 SQIVND (reference sequence). CDR3 residues: CASSITGVLHGYTF. The CDR3, as DNA: TGTGCCAGTAGTATCACAGGGGTTCTACATGGCTACACCTTC.

The V gene is TRBV5-1, the J gene TRBJ2-2; 9 bases are a match to TRBD2. The CDR3 is made up of 18 amino acids. Germline CDR1 and CDR2: SGHRS and YFSETQ. J was trimmed by 5 bases and V by 1 base; bases with no gene match: 12. The CDR3 reads CASSLSPLAGVGTGELFF. The CDR3, as DNA: TGCGCCAGCAGCTTGAGCCCATTAGCGGGAGTGGGGACCGGGGAGCTGTTTTTT.

V is TRBV27 and J is TRBJ2-6; perhaps TRBD2 as D (6 bases). Trimming shortened V by 5 bases and J by 1 base, and 9 bases separated the two germline ends. Germline V CDR1 and CDR2: MNHEY, SMNVEV (reference sequence). CDR3 length: 15 amino acids. The CDR3 region has the DNA TGTGCCAGCAGTCCCCGGGGGTCTGGGGCCAACGTCCTGACTTTC. Its translation: CASSPRGSGANVLTF.

Only a few counts were recorded for this clone. The chain combines TRBV30 with TRBJ2-1, with 10 nucleotides matching TRBD2. The V and J ends lost 8 bases and 9 bases, in that order; junction bases with no gene match: 7. Germline-derived CDR1 and CDR2 are GTSNPN and SVGIG (reference sequence). This CDR3 contains 12 residues. The CDR3 sequence: CALAGVFGEQFF. The CDR3 DNA follows: TGTGCCCTAGCGGGAGTTTTCGGTGAGCAGTTCTTC.

This rearrangement joins TRBV28 to TRBJ2-5, with 8 positions matching TRBD1. V lost 8 bases and J lost 3; bases outside the gene matches: 8. This CDR3 has 14 amino acids. Germline CDR1 reads MDHEN; CDR2 reads SYDVKM. CDR3 sequence reads: CASRRTGGKETQYF. CDR3 nucleotides: TGTGCCAGCCGTAGAACAGGGGGAAAAGAGACCCAGTACTTC.

In nucleotides, the CDR3 is TGCGCCAGCAGACTAGCGGGAGGCAACGAGCAGTACTTC. This gives the protein CASRLAGGNEQYF. This rearrangement joins TRBV5-1 to TRBJ2-7, with 12 bases matching TRBD2. Per the germline V gene, CDR1 is SGHRS and CDR2 is YFSETQ. The CDR3 is made up of 13 amino acids. With V trimmed by 5 bases and J by 5 bases, 2 bases remained unmatched.